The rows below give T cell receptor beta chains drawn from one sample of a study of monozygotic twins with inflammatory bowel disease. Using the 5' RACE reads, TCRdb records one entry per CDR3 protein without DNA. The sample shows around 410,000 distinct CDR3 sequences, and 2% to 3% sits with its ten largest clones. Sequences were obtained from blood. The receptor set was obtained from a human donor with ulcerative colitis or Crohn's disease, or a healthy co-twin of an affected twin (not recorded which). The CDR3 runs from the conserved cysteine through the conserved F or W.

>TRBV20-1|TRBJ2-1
CSANGWNEQFF
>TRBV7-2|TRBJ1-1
CASSLGQGSTEAFF
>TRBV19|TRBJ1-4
CASNGYGRDGDEKLFF
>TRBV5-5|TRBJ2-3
CASSFSGEWGTDTQYF
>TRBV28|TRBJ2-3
CASSFSLAGTQGQYF
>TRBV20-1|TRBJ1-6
CSAAGQGRHSPLHF
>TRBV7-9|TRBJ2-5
CASSSGRSGETQYF
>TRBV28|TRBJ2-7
CASSLETASSYEQYF
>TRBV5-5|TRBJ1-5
CASSLAVTPGSNQPQHF
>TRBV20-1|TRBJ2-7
CSARDRSLAGGNYEQYF
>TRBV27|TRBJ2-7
CASSLLRDPYEQYF
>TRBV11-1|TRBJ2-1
CASSYESGRAYNEQFF
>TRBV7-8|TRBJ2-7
CASSLAETFYEQYF
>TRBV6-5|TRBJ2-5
CASSYGTTGTGETQYF
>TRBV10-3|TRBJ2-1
CAISGVGGGGPNNEQFF
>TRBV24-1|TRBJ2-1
CATSDFGSSYNEQFF
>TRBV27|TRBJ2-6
CASSLSGANVLTF
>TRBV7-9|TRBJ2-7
CASSALTGTGSYEQYF
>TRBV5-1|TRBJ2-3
CASSYTGTNTDTQYF
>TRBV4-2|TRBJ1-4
CASSQDWDRVNEKLFF
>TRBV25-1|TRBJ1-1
CASSSYRGLNTEAFF
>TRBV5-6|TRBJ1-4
CASSFWATNEKLFF
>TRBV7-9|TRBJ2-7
CASSQSIGTGEQYF
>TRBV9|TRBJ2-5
CASSPGLGFQETQYF
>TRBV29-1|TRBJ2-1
CSVQGLAGSYNEQFF
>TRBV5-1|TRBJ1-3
CASRSTGGGNTIYF
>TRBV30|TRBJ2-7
CAWTPGHLSSYEQYF
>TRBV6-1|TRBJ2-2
CASSSRENTGELFF
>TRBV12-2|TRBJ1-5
CASRPGTTFSNQPQHF
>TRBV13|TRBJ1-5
CASSFGGRGRNQPQHF
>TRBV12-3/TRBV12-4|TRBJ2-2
CASSGQENTGELFF
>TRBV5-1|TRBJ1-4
CASGTGAAGANEKLFF
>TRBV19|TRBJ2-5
CASADPGTGLRETQYF
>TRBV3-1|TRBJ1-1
CASSLRGVNTEAFF
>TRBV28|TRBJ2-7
CASSLRGYYEQYF
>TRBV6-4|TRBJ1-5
CASNLVQRGHQPQHF
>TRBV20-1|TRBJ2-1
CSATGTSGSVRDEQFF
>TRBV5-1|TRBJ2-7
CASSFGSGAYEQYF
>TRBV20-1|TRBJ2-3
CSANRGHTDTQYF
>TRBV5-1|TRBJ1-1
CASTPGGLTEAFF
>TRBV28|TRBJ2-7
CASSLSTREQYF
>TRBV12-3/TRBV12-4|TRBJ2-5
CASSSPGRTYQETQYF
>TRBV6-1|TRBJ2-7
CASSPDYYEQYF
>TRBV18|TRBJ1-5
CASSPQHSNQPQHF
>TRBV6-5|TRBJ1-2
CASTQQGSGYTF
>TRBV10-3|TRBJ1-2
CAISPGTIYGYTF
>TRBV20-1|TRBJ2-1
CSAKSLAGGPNEQFF
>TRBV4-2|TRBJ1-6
CASSEDGRGQGLVGRRSPLHF
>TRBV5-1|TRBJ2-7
CASLPTPTQVHEQYF
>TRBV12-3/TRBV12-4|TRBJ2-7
CASSLSGQGGDEQYF